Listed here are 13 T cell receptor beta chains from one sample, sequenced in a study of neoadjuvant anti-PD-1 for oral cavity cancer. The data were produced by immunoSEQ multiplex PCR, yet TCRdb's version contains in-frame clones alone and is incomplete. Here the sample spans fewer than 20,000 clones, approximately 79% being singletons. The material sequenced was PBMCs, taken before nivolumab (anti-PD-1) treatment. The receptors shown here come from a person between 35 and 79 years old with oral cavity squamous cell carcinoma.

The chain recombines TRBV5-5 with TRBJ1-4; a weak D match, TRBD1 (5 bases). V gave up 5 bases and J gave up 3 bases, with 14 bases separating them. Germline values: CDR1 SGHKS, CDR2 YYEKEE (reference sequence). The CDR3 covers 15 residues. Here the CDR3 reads CASRLLGAANEKLFF. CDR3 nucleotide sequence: TGTGCCAGCAGACTTCTTGGGGCGGCTAATGAAAAACTGTTTTTT.

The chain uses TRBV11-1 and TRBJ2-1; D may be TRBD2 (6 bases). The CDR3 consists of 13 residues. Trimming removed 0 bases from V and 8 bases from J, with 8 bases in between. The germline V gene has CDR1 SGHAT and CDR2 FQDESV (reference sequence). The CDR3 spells CASSLAEGHEQFF. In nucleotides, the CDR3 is TGTGCCAGCAGCTTAGCGGAGGGCCATGAGCAGTTCTTC.

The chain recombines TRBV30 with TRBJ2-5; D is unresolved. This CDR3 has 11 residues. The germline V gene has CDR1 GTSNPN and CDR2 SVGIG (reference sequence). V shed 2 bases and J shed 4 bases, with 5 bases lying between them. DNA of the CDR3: TGTGCCTGGAGTCCAATAGAGACCCAGTACTTC. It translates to CAWSPIETQYF.

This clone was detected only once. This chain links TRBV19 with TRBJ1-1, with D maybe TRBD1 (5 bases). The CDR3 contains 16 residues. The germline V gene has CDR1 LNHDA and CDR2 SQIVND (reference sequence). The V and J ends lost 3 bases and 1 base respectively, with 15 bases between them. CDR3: CASSIGLGGSNTEAFF. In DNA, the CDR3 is TGTGCCAGTAGTATCGGTCTGGGGGGGTCGAACACTGAAGCTTTCTTT. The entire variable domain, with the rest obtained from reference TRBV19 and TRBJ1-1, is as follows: DGGITQSPKYLFRKEGQNVTLSCEQNLNHDAMYWYRQDPGQGLRLIYYSQIVNDFQKGDIAEGYSVSREKKESFPLTVTSAQKNPTAFYLCASSIGLGGSNTEAFFGQGTRLTVV.

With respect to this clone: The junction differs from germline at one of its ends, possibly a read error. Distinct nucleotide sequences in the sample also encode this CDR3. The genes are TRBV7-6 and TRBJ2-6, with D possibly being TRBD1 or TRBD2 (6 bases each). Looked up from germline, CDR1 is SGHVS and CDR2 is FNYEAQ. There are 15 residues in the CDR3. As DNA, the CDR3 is TGTGCCAGCAGTGCAGGGGACTCTGGGGCTAACGTCCTGACTTTC. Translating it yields CASSAGDSGANVLTF.

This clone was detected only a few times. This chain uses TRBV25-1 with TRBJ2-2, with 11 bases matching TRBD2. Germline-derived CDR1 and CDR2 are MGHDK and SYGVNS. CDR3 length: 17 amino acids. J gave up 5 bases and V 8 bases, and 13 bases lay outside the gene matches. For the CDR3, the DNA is TGTGCCAGCGGAACTAGCGGGAGCACGGCCCTTACCGGGGAGCTGTTTTTT. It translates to CASGTSGSTALTGELFF. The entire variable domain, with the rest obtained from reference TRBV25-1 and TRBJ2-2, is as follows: EADIYQTPRYLVIGTGKKITLECSQTMGHDKMYWYQQDPGMELHLIHYSYGVNSTEKGDLSSESTVSRIRTEHFPLTLESARPSHTSQYLCASGTSGSTALTGELFFGEGSRLTVL.

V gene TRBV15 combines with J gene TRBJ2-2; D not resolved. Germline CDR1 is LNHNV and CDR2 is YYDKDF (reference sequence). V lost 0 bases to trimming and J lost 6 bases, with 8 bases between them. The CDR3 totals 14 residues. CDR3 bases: TGTGCCACCAGCAGAGATCCGGGCGCCGGGGAGCTGTTTTTT. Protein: CATSRDPGAGELFF.

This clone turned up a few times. CDR3 region: CASSSTSGRDYEQYF. The CDR3 region has the DNA TGTGCCAGCAGCTCCACTAGCGGGAGGGATTACGAGCAGTACTTC. The gene calls are TRBV7-4 and TRBJ2-7; 13 bases agree with TRBD2. This CDR3 contains 15 residues. The germline V gene has CDR1 SGHVT and CDR2 SQSDAQ. V was pared by 4 bases and J by 4 bases, with 4 bases of the junction left unmatched.

CDR3 nucleotides: TGCGCCAGCAGCCAAGAAACGGACACCTACGAGCAGTACTTC. Translation gives CASSQETDTYEQYF. The chain has TRBV4-1 and TRBJ2-7; D is possibly TRBD1 (5 bases). The CDR3 has 14 residues. Germline V gene data show CDR1 as MGHRA and CDR2 as YSYEKL. The V end was cut by 0 bases, the J end by 2 bases, with 8 bases between.

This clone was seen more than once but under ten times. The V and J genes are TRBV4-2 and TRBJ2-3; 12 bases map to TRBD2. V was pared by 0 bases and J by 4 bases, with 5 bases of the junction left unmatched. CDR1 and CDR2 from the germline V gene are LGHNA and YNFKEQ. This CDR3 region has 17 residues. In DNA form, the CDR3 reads TGTGCCAGCAGCCAAGATCCGCTAGCGGGAGGGCCAGATACGCAGTATTTT. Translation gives CASSQDPLAGGPDTQYF.

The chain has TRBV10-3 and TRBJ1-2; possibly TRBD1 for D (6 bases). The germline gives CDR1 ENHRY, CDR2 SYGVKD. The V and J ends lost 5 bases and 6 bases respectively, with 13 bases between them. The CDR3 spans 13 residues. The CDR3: CAISSTGYNGYTF. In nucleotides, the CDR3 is TGTGCCATCAGTTCCACAGGGTATAATGGCTACACCTTC.

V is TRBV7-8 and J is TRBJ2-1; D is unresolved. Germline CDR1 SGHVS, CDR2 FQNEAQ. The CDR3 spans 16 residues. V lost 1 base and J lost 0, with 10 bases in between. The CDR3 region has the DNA TGTGCCAGCAGCTTAGGGGCACCAAGCTCCTACAATGAGCAGTTCTTC. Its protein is CASSLGAPSSYNEQFF.

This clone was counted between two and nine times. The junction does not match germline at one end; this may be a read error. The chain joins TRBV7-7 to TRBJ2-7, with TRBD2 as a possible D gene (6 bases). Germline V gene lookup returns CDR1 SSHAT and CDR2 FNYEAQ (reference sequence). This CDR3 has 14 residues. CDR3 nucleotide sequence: TGTGCTAGCAGCTCGGGAGTAGCCCCCTACGAGCAGTACTTC. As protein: CASSSGVAPYEQYF. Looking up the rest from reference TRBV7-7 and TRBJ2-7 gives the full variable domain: GAGVSQSPRYKVTKRGQDVTLRCDPISSHATLYWYQQALGQGPEFLTYFNYEAQPDKSGLPSDRFSAERPEGSISTLTIQRTEQRDSAMYRCASSSGVAPYEQYFGPGTRLTVT.